This TCR beta chain is from a study of shared clonotypes between healthy human individuals. About the study: Three plates each covered CD4 naive and memory; CD8 naive two, CD8 memory one.

Study-wide points: Depth was large, yet rarefaction showed that sorted-subset sequencing was incomplete. Researchers sampled blood only, noting tissue repertoires likely differ.

About this clone: No antigen is known for it.

Trimming removed 6 bases from V and 5 bases from J, with 11 bases in between. The CDR3 has 13 amino acids. Looked up from germline, CDR1 is KGHSH and CDR2 is LQKENI. Only in-frame clones appear in the TCRdb table, and some are missing; sequencing was by immunoSEQ multiplex PCR. The data hold some 1,100,000 clones, with approximately 78% observed a single time. This receptor was obtained from a man younger than 35 in good health. Some clones in this sample may be carry-over from other donors' samples. This sequence joins TRBV18 and TRBJ2-4; weak D call: TRBD2 (6 bases). Sample: memory CD4+ T cells from PBMCs. Stated subset: CD45RA-negative fraction. Written as DNA, the CDR3 is TGTGCCAGCTCCCAACCGGGAGAAAACATTCAGTACTTC. This gives the protein CASSQPGENIQYF.